This TCR beta chain was captured in a study of T cells in Graves' hyperthyroidism and ophthalmopathy. Stability of Graves' hyperthyroidism was defined as absent ophthalmopathy progression within 18 months. A patient was excluded if there was uncontrolled infection, other autoimmune disease, pregnancy or lactation. This clonotype was observed many times. What was amplified from RNA transcripts were TCR beta CDR3 regions. HTBI primers drove first-round RT-PCR of the TCR CDR3. TCRdb used MiXCR to reprocess the multiplex PCR reads, holding one entry per CDR3 protein. The sample consists of roughly 170,000 distinct CDR3 sequences, about 17% of them appearing once. Trimming removed 3 bases from V and 0 bases from J, with 9 bases in between. Germline CDR1 reads SGHTA; CDR2 reads FQGNSA. The CDR3 is 15 amino acids.

The sequenced sample consisted of blood. The sequence came from a woman between 50 and 59 years old with Graves' hyperthyroidism. This sequence joins TRBV7-2 and TRBJ1-5; a possible D gene is TRBD1 (6 bases). CDR3: CASSFSRGSNQPQHF. CDR3 bases: TGTGCCAGCAGCTTCAGCAGGGGTAGCAATCAGCCCCAGCATTTT.